This T cell receptor beta chain is drawn from a study of blood T cell repertoires in COVID-19. Study information: The samples span acute and convalescent COVID-19 from the United States, Italy and Spain. The analysed material was cDNA or gDNA that came from T cells, B-cell-depleted T cells, or PBMCs.

With V trimmed by 5 bases and J by 2 bases, 4 bases remained unmatched. The CDR3 covers 14 residues. Per the germline V gene, CDR1 is SGHAT and CDR2 is FQNNGV. Authors' methods: Reference gene primer amplification yielded estimated nucleated cell counts. Data came from immunoSEQ multiplex PCR; TCRdb stores just in-frame clones and leaves some out. V and J calls and clone size are given by that table; D and trimming were obtained from the DNA. This sample has tens of thousands of clones, with 80% to 90% found just once. The chain uses TRBV11-2 and TRBJ2-7, with 9 bases lining up with TRBD2. The sequencing input was peripheral blood. The clonotype originates from a man in his 60s with acute or convalescent COVID-19. This CDR3 is CASSPSGMTYEQYF. The CDR3 DNA is TGTGCCAGCAGCCCTAGCGGGATGACCTACGAGCAGTACTTC.